This TCR beta chain was observed in a study of T-cell reconstitution after alpha-beta-depleted transplantation in children. Study-level results: At one year after transplant, newly produced T cells mostly accounted for T-cell counts and diversity. Recipient T cells and thymic progenitors that survived were the source of the high TCRbeta diversity seen at day 60 in some patients.

TCRbeta library preparation incorporated unique molecular identifiers. TCRdb analysed the PCR reads with MiXCR anew, one entry per CDR3 protein. The data show some 220,000 distinct CDR3 sequences, approximately 10% seen once. This clonotype came up many times. Its antigen is unknown. This CDR3 is built from 12 residues. V was shortened by 6 bases and J by 7 bases, with 12 bases between the two germline ends. The sample here was PBMCs, taken before TCRalphabeta/CD19-depleted stem cell transplant. The source of this sequence is a child under three years old with acute myeloid leukemia, due to receive a stem cell transplant. This chain connects TRBV12-3 or TRBV12-4 to TRBJ1-1; D possibly corresponds to TRBD1 (5 bases). CDR3 amino acids: CASRTQGDEAFF. DNA of the CDR3: TGTGCCAGCAGGACTCAGGGCGATGAAGCTTTCTTT.